The 24 T cell receptor beta chains below come from one sample, sequenced in a study of OX40 agonist ivuxolimab in advanced cancers. This table comes from immunoSEQ multiplex PCR, and its TCRdb copy is limited to in-frame clones, with some not included. The table lists tens of thousands of clones, around 90% of them singletons. The material sequenced was CD4+ or CD8+ T cells sorted from blood, taken in a trial of the OX40 agonist ivuxolimab. These receptors were obtained from an adult with an advanced solid tumor such as melanoma, head and neck, liver or kidney cancer.

J is TRBJ2-3 and V is TRBV7-9, with D perhaps matching TRBD2 (6 bases). Germline CDR1 and CDR2: SEHNR and FQNEAQ (reference sequence). This CDR3 comprises 14 residues. V was cut by 7 bases and J by 4 bases, with 15 bases left in between. In DNA form, the CDR3 reads TGTGCCAGCACCATAAGGACTACTCCAGATACGCAGTATTTT. Amino acid sequence: CASTIRTTPDTQYF. Using reference TRBV7-9 and TRBJ2-3 for the parts outside the CDR3, the full variable domain is DTGVSQNPRHKITKRGQNVTFRCDPISEHNRLYWYRQTLGQGPEFLTYFQNEAQLEKSRLLSDRFSAERPKGSFSTLEIQRTEQGDSAMYLCASTIRTTPDTQYFGPGTRLTVL.

The V gene is TRBV7-9, the J gene TRBJ1-4; 7 positions match TRBD1. The CDR3 has 15 residues. Germline V gene data show CDR1 as SEHNR and CDR2 as FQNEAQ (reference sequence). J gave up 8 bases and V 5 bases, and 11 bases lay outside the gene matches. DNA of the CDR3: TGTGCCAGCAGCCTTAACAGGGGAGTGGGGGAAAAACTGTTTTTT. Its protein is CASSLNRGVGEKLFF.

This chain uses TRBV19 with TRBJ2-3; tentative D call: TRBD1 (6 bases). Trimming removed 4 bases at V and 4 bases at J, with 12 bases between. The CDR3 runs 14 residues. The germline V gene has CDR1 LNHDA and CDR2 SQIVND (reference sequence). For the CDR3, the DNA is TGTGCCAGTAGTACCCGACAGGCGGCAGATACGCAGTATTTT. It yields the protein CASSTRQAADTQYF.

This sequence joins TRBV5-1 and TRBJ2-5, with 9 bases matching TRBD1. The V and J ends lost 0 bases and 7 bases, in that order; junction bases with no gene match: 4. Germline assignment: CDR1 SGHRS and CDR2 YFSETQ. This CDR3 spans 14 amino acids. The CDR3 DNA sequence: TGCGCCAGCAGCTTGGACAGGGGGCTAGTGACCCAGTACTTC. Translated, it gives CASSLDRGLVTQYF.

J is TRBJ1-6 and V is TRBV11-2; a weak D match, TRBD1 (6 bases). Germline V gene sequence: CDR1 SGHAT, CDR2 FQNNGV. The CDR3 has 15 amino acids. The V gene lost 3 bases and the J gene lost 7 bases, with 13 bases spanning the gap. CDR3 coding DNA: TGTGCCAGCAGCTTTGGGGGGCGAAGCAATTCACCCCTCCACTTT. This codes for CASSFGGRSNSPLHF.

The J gene is TRBJ1-3, the V gene TRBV28; D uncertain. V lost 7 bases, J lost 4 bases, and 17 bases lay in between. Germline V gives CDR1 MDHEN, CDR2 SYDVKM. This CDR3 comprises 15 residues. CDR3 sequence (DNA): TGTGCCAGCATCCAGTCCACCTCGGGAGGAAACACCATATATTTT. It is translated as CASIQSTSGGNTIYF. Looking up the rest from reference TRBV28 and TRBJ1-3 gives the full variable domain: DVKVTQSSRYLVKRTGEKVFLECVQDMDHENMFWYRQDPGLGLRLIYFSYDVKMKEKGDIPEGYSVSREKKERFSLILESASTNQTSMYLCASIQSTSGGNTIYFGEGSWLTVV.

This rearrangement joins TRBV7-8 to TRBJ1-5, with 7 nucleotides matching TRBD1. J gave up 1 base and V 4 bases, and 7 bases lay outside the gene matches. CDR3 length: 16 residues. Germline V gene data show CDR1 as SGHVS and CDR2 as FQNEAQ. This CDR3 is CASSSGGQWSNQPQHF. CDR3 coding DNA: TGTGCCAGCAGCTCGGGGGGACAGTGGAGCAATCAGCCCCAGCATTTT.

The sample holds one count of this clone. The chain joins TRBV27 to TRBJ1-2; 10 nucleotides align to TRBD1. This CDR3 spans 14 amino acids. V lost 6 bases to trimming and J lost 1 base; unmatched junction nucleotides: 2. CDR1 is MNHEY, CDR2 SMNVEV, per germline (reference sequence). CDR3 in amino acids: CASRRTGGNYGYTF. In nucleotides, the CDR3 is TGTGCCAGCAGAAGGACAGGGGGTAACTATGGCTACACCTTC.

This clone was counted a few times. The V and J genes are TRBV7-2 and TRBJ2-7, with TRBD1 identical over 8 bases. The length of the CDR3 is 16 residues. V lost 2 bases and J lost 5; bases outside the gene matches: 11. Per the germline V gene, CDR1 is SGHTA and CDR2 is FQGNSA. For the CDR3, the DNA is TGTGCCAGCAGCTTAAGCCCAGGGGGCATTTTCGACGAGCAGTACTTC. It yields the protein CASSLSPGGIFDEQYF.

This rearrangement joins TRBV15 to TRBJ1-1; D gene ambiguous. Germline-derived CDR1 and CDR2 are LNHNV and YYDKDF (reference sequence). This CDR3 has 15 residues. Trimming stripped 5 bases from V and 5 bases from J, with 18 bases between. The DNA for the CDR3 is TGTGCCACCAGCCGCCGTAGTACGGGTAAGACTGAAGCTTTCTTT. This sequence encodes CATSRRSTGKTEAFF.

The chain employs TRBV7-2 and TRBJ2-1; 7 bases line up with TRBD2. J gave up 0 bases and V 5 bases, and 7 bases lay outside the gene matches. CDR3 length: 16 residues. The germline V gene encodes CDR1 SGHTA and CDR2 FQGNSA. CDR3 sequence (DNA): TGTGCCAGCAGCCCAAACGGGGGGAGCTCCTACAATGAGCAGTTCTTC. Translation gives CASSPNGGSSYNEQFF. Complete variable domain (other parts from reference TRBV7-2 and TRBJ2-1): GAGVSQSPSNKVTEKGKDVELRCDPISGHTALYWYRQSLGQGLEFLIYFQGNSAPDKSGLPSDRFSAERTGGSVSTLTIQRTQQEDSAVYLCASSPNGGSSYNEQFFGPGTRLTVL.

Comment on this clone: Sequence at one end of the junction differs from germline and may be a read error. The chain has TRBV7-3 and TRBJ2-7, with a possible D match to TRBD1 (5 bases). The length of the CDR3 is 11 residues. Germline values: CDR1 SGHTA, CDR2 FQGTGA. CDR3 region: CASSFILDIQF. The DNA of the CDR3 is TGTGCCAGCAGCTTCATCCTGGACATCCAGTTC.

The chain links TRBV7-2 to TRBJ2-7, with D possibly TRBD1 on 5 matching bases. This CDR3 has 12 residues. V was clipped by 5 bases and J by 2 bases, with 7 bases between them. The V gene's germline CDR1 is SGHTA and CDR2 FQGNSA. For the CDR3, the DNA is TGTGCCAGCAGCCCGACAGCCTACGAGCAGTACTTC. Translating gives CASSPTAYEQYF.

The J gene is TRBJ2-1, the V gene TRBV10-3; 7 bases agree with TRBD2. The germline CDR1 and CDR2 sequences are ENHRY and SYGVKD. V dropped 3 bases and J dropped 9; count of bases not matched to a gene: 17. This CDR3 has 17 residues. Written as DNA, the CDR3 is TGTGCCATCAGTGATCGGTGGGAGGGCCAGTGGGGTTTTGAGCAGTTCTTC. Encoded protein: CAISDRWEGQWGFEQFF.

The genes are TRBV25-1 and TRBJ2-4; weak D call: TRBD1 (5 bases). Germline values: CDR1 MGHDK, CDR2 SYGVNS. The CDR3 runs 13 residues. With 4 bases removed from V and 7 bases from J, the gap between germline ends came to 11 bases. The CDR3 region has the DNA TGTGCCAGCAGTGGAGTAGGGGTGAACATTCAGTACTTC. It translates to CASSGVGVNIQYF.

The rearrangement links TRBV19 to TRBJ1-5; D not resolved. The CDR3 is 15 amino acids. The germline V and J ends were trimmed by 7 bases and 3 bases, with 16 bases remaining between them. The germline V gene has CDR1 LNHDA and CDR2 SQIVND (reference sequence). The CDR3 coding sequence is TGTGCCAGTACCGCGCACGGACTGGTCAATCAGCCCCAGCATTTT. It codes for CASTAHGLVNQPQHF. The full variable domain, completed using reference TRBV19 and TRBJ1-5, is DGGITQSPKYLFRKEGQNVTLSCEQNLNHDAMYWYRQDPGQGLRLIYYSQIVNDFQKGDIAEGYSVSREKKESFPLTVTSAQKNPTAFYLCASTAHGLVNQPQHFGDGTRLSIL.

This sequence joins TRBV29-1 and TRBJ1-2; D is uncertain. Germline loops: CDR1 SQVTM, CDR2 ANQGSEA. The CDR3 is 13 residues long. V gave up 3 bases and J gave up 2 bases, with 10 bases separating them. DNA for the CDR3: TGCAGCGTTGAGAGCGGTCGCAACTATGGCTACACCTTC. This sequence encodes CSVESGRNYGYTF.

The count of this clone is one. The CDR3 reads CAWSLAGGSYNEQFF. As DNA, the CDR3 is TGTGCCTGGAGTTTAGCGGGAGGATCCTACAATGAGCAGTTCTTC. The rearrangement joins TRBV30 to TRBJ2-1; 10 bases are shared with TRBD2. Germline lookup yields CDR1 GTSNPN and CDR2 SVGIG (reference sequence). This CDR3 contains 15 residues. V lost 2 bases, J lost 1 base, and 2 bases stayed unmatched.

The genes are TRBV27 and TRBJ2-7; D is perhaps TRBD1 (6 bases). This CDR3 has 16 residues. Germline CDR1 MNHEY, CDR2 SMNVEV (reference sequence). The V and J ends lost 5 bases and 4 bases respectively, with 21 bases between them. Here the CDR3 reads CASSTTGRSRAYEQYF. The CDR3 region has the DNA TGTGCCAGCAGTACAACAGGGCGGAGCCGGGCTTACGAGCAGTACTTC.

V usage is TRBV28 and J usage is TRBJ1-2; TRBD1 matches at 7 bases. The CDR3 is 13 residues long. Trimming removed 6 bases from V and 6 bases from J; junction bases left unmatched: 7. Germline CDR1 MDHEN, CDR2 SYDVKM. DNA of the CDR3: TGTGCCAGCAGATTAACAGGGGATCATGGCTACACCTTC. Protein product: CASRLTGDHGYTF.

The chain links TRBV27 to TRBJ1-2, with TRBD1 matching over 7 bases. Germline loops: CDR1 MNHEY, CDR2 SMNVEV (reference sequence). J lost 0 bases, V lost 5 bases, and 3 bases had no gene match. The CDR3 spans 14 residues. The CDR3 is CASSRGTANYGYTF. CDR3 DNA: TGTGCCAGCAGTAGGGGGACAGCTAACTATGGCTACACCTTC.

This chain uses TRBV7-2 with TRBJ2-4; 8 nucleotides align to TRBD1. This CDR3 contains 13 residues. V was pared by 7 bases and J by 8 bases, with 7 bases of the junction left unmatched. Germline V gives CDR1 SGHTA, CDR2 FQGNSA. CDR3 sequence reads: CASNLRGLDIQYF. The CDR3 region has the DNA TGTGCCAGCAACCTCAGGGGGCTGGACATTCAGTACTTC.

J is TRBJ2-5 and V is TRBV18; no clear D gene. The CDR3 loop spans 15 amino acids. V lost 10 bases to trimming and J lost 1 base, with 19 bases between them. Germline V gene lookup returns CDR1 KGHSH and CDR2 LQKENI. As DNA, the CDR3 is TGTGCCACCACTCCAACCAACGGAGCCCAAGAGACCCAGTACTTC. It is translated as CATTPTNGAQETQYF. Complete variable domain (other parts from reference TRBV18 and TRBJ2-5): NAGVMQNPRHLVRRRGQEARLRCSPMKGHSHVYWYRQLPEEGLKFMVYLQKENIIDESGMPKERFSAEFPKEGPSILRIQQVVRGDSAAYFCATTPTNGAQETQYFGPGTRLLVL.

This clone was recorded once. V usage is TRBV28 and J usage is TRBJ1-2; 8 nucleotides agree with TRBD1. V lost 8 bases, J lost 7 bases, and 12 bases stayed unmatched. The CDR3 covers 14 residues. The germline V gene has CDR1 MDHEN and CDR2 SYDVKM. CDR3 bases: TGTGCCAGCTCCATCACGACAGGGGTTGTTGGCTACACCTTC. This gives the protein CASSITTGVVGYTF.